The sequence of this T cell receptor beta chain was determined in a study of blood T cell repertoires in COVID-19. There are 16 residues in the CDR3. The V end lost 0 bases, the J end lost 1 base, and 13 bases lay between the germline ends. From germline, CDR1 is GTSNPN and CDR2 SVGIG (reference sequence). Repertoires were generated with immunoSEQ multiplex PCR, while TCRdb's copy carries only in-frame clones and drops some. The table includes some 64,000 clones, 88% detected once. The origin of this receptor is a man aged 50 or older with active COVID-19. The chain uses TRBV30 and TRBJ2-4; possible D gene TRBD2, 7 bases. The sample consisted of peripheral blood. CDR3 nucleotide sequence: TGTGCCTGGAGTGTAGGGGGGGGCCATGCCAAAAACATTCAGTACTTC. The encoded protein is CAWSVGGGHAKNIQYF. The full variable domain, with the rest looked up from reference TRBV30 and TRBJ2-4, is SQTIHQWPATLVQPVGSPLSLECTVEGTSNPNLYWYRQAAGRGLQLLFYSVGIGQISSEVPQNLSASRPQDRQFILSSKKLLLSDSGFYLCAWSVGGGHAKNIQYFGAGTRLSVL.